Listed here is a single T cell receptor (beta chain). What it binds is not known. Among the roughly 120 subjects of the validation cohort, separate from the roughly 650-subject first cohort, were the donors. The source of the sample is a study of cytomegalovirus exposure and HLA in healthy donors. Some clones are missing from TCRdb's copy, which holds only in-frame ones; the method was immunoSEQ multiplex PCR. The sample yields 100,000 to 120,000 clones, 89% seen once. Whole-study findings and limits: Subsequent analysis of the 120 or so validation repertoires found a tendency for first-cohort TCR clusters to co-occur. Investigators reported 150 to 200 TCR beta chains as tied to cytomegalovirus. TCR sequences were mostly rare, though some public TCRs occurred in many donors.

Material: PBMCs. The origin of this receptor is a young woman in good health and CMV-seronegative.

The CDR3 spells CASSQGLAGDNEQFF. In DNA form, the CDR3 reads TGTGCCAGCAGCCAAGGGCTAGCGGGAGACAATGAGCAGTTCTTC. The V call is TRBV14, the J call TRBJ2-1; TRBD2 matches at 10 bases. After removal of 1 base from V and 5 bases from J, the junction contained 2 bases not matched to a gene. The CDR3 contains 15 residues. CDR1 and CDR2 (germline): SGHDN, FVKESK.